The clone carrying this T cell receptor beta chain was detected only once. TCRdb's copy holds only in-frame clones and misses some; the assay was immunoSEQ multiplex PCR. There are about 17,000 clones in the sample; about 83% occur only once, and 4.2% lies in the top ten. The data were taken from a study of T cell clonotyping in hematopoietic cell transplantation. Blood collection times were about day -28 and days 30, 100, 180 posttransplant. Germline CDR1 and CDR2: SGHTS and YDEGEE. CDR3 length: 15 residues. After removal of 3 bases from V and 3 bases from J, the junction contained 5 bases not matched to a gene.

This material consisted of PBMCs, taken 100 days after allogeneic stem cell transplant. The clonotype was recovered from a male patient between 60 and 69 years old who had an allogeneic stem cell transplant from a related donor, so the T cells may come from the graft donor. Some clones in this sample may be carry-over from other donors' samples. The J gene is TRBJ1-4, the V gene TRBV5-8, with 7 bases that match TRBD1. The CDR3 loop is CASSWKGTANEKLFF. CDR3 coding DNA: TGTGCCAGCAGCTGGAAGGGGACAGCTAATGAAAAACTGTTTTTT. Combining the CDR3 with reference TRBV5-8 and TRBJ1-4 gives the whole variable domain EAGVTQSPTHLIKTRGQQATLRCSPISGHTSVYWYQQALGLGLQFLLWYDEGEERNRGNFPPRFSGRQFPNYSSELNVNALELEDSALYLCASSWKGTANEKLFFGSGTQLSVL.